This T cell receptor beta chain was obtained from a study of T cells after yellow fever vaccination. Across the study: Some fractions had low cell numbers, and these were prepared with SMART-Seq v4 Ultra Low Input.

Study-wide points: Just a small share of clonotypes turned up in the CD4 compartment as well as the CD8 compartment. Subsequent booster samples again held most clones from primary vaccination (under 98% CD4, about 86% CD8). Contaminating bulk clonotypes could be abundant in FACS-sorted repertoires.

Comments on this clonotype: Its target is not known.

A single record per CDR3 protein comes from TCRdb applying MiXCR to the 5' RACE reads. This sample has hundreds of thousands of distinct CDR3 sequences, with around a fifth found just once. V lost 3 bases and J lost 6, with 5 bases in between. The CDR3 totals 10 residues. Germline V CDR1 and CDR2: DFQATT, SNEGSKA (reference sequence). This clonotype was sampled from a man between 18 and 35 years old who received the YFV17D yellow fever vaccine. The sequencing used PBMCs, collected less than 25 days after the first yellow fever vaccination. The chain recombines TRBV20-1 with TRBJ1-1; D unresolved. CDR3: CSARRSEAFF. CDR3 DNA: TGCAGTGCTAGGAGGTCTGAAGCTTTCTTT.